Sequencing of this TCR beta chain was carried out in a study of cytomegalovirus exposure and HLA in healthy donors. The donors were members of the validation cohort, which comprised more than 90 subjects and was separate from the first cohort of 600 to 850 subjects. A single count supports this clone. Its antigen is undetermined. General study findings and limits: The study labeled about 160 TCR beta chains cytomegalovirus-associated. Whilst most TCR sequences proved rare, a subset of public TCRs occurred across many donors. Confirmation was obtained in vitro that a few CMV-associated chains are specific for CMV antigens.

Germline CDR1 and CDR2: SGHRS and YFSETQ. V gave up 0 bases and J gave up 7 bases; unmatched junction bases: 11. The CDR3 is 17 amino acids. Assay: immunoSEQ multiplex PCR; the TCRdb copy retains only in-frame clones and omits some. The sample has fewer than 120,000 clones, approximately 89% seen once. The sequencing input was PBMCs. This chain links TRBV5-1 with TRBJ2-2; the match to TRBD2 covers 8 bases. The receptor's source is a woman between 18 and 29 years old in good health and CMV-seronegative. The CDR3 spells CASSLVAGGGFGGELFF. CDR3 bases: TGCGCCAGCAGCTTGGTCGCGGGAGGAGGTTTTGGCGGGGAGCTGTTTTTT.